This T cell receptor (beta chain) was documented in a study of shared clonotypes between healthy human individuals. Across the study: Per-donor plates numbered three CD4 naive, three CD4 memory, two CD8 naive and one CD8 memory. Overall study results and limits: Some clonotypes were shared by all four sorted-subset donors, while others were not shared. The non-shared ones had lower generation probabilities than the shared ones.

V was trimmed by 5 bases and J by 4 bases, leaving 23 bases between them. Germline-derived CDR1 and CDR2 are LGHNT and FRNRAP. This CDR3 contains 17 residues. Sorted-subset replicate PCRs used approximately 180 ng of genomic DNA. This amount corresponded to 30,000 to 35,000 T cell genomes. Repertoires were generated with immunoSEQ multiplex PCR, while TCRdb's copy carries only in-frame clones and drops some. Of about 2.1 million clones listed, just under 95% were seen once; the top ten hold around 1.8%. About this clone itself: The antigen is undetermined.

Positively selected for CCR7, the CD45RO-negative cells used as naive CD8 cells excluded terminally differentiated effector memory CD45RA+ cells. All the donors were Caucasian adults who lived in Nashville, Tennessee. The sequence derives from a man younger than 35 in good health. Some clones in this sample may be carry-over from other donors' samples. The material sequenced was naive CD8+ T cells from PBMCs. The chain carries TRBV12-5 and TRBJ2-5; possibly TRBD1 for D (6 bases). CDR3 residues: CASGVLGEGDPRETQYF. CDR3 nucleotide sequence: TGTGCTAGTGGTGTACTAGGAGAGGGGGATCCGCGAGAGACCCAGTACTTC.